Sequencing of this T cell receptor beta chain was carried out in a study of cytomegalovirus exposure and HLA in healthy donors. General observations from the study: Per a later analysis, about 15,000 TCR beta sequences showed association with HLA alleles at 0.05 false discovery rate. What a later analysis showed was that several of the most significant clusters appeared linked to common viral pathogens.

Researchers ran the PCR with 60 Vbeta and 13 Jbeta primers. Method: immunoSEQ multiplex PCR; TCRdb's copy keeps in-frame clones and lacks some. The sample consists of a few hundred thousand clones, roughly 70% of them appearing once. In its sample, this clone was seen once. Its antigen is not known. The sequenced sample consisted of PBMCs. This TCR was recovered from a woman under 40 in good health and CMV-seronegative.

The CDR3 reads CASSPGAGNTEAFF. The CDR3 DNA sequence: TGTGCCAGCAGCCCAGGAGCGGGGAACACTGAAGCTTTCTTT. The J gene is TRBJ1-1, the V gene TRBV7-6; D is undetermined. In germline, CDR1 is SGHVS, CDR2 FNYEAQ. The V end was cut by 5 bases, the J end by 1 base, with 11 bases between. This CDR3 is built from 14 residues.